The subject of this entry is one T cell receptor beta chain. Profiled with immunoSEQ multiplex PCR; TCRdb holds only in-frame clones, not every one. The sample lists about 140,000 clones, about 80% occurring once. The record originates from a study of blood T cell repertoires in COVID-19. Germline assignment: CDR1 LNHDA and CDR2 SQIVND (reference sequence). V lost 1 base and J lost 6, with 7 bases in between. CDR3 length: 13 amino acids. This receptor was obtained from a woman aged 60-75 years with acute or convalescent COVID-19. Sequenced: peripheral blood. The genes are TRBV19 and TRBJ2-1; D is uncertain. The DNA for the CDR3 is TGTGCCAGTAGTATAGTAGTGTCCAATGAGCAGTTCTTC. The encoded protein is CASSIVVSNEQFF.